The subject of this entry is one TCR beta chain. This sample stems from a study of CD8 T cells in Susac syndrome. Matched for age and sex, the controls were healthy donors. FACS was used to enrich TEMRA cells, whereas the CD8+ and CD4+ T cells were obtained by negative isolation. Trimming took 5 bases from V and 0 from J, leaving 6 bases between them. The CDR3 runs 13 residues. Germline V gene data show CDR1 as SEHNR and CDR2 as FQNEAQ (reference sequence). Reverse transcription used roughly 0.45 to 1 ug RNA and random hexamers. By means of immunoSEQ multiplex PCR, TCR beta CDR3 spanning 54 Vbeta and 13 Jbeta underwent amplification. TCRdb called the immunoSEQ multiplex PCR reads again in MiXCR, with one record for every CDR3 protein. The sample has 150,000 to 200,000 distinct CDR3 sequences, about 91% seen once; the top ten hold about 0.073%.

The chain uses TRBV7-9 and TRBJ2-3; D call uncertain. The sequencing sample was made of CD4+ T cells from PBMCs. This sequence originates from a human donor in good health. The CDR3 nucleotides are TGTGCCAGCAGCCCCACTAGCACAGATACGCAGTATTTT. Translating gives CASSPTSTDTQYF.